A single sample gave rise to the 10 T cell receptor beta chains below, sequenced in a study of CD8 T cells in Susac syndrome. Reverse transcription of roughly 0.5 to 1 ug RNA used random hexamers. A single record per CDR3 protein comes from TCRdb applying MiXCR to the immunoSEQ multiplex PCR reads. The data show 250,000 to 300,000 distinct CDR3 sequences, with 80% to 90% seen just once and over 0.095% held by the top ten. Source material: CD8+ T cells from PBMCs. The receptors stem from a human donor with multiple sclerosis.

The V and J genes are TRBV7-9 and TRBJ2-7, with D unresolved. Trimming took 1 base from V and 6 from J, leaving 7 bases between them. CDR1 SEHNR and CDR2 FQNEAQ come from the germline V gene (reference sequence). The CDR3 length is 12 residues. CDR3 sequence: CASSLGDLEQYF. The CDR3 DNA follows: TGTGCCAGCAGCTTAGGTGATCTCGAGCAGTACTTC.

J is TRBJ1-1 and V is TRBV7-9, with 10 bases aligning to TRBD1. Germline V CDR1 and CDR2: SEHNR, FQNEAQ (reference sequence). The CDR3 spans 15 residues. J lost 5 bases, V lost 5 bases, and 8 bases had no gene match. The DNA for the CDR3 is TGTGCCAGCAGCGTAATGACAGGGGGCAGAACTGAAGCTTTCTTT. Its translation is CASSVMTGGRTEAFF.

The chain combines TRBV15 with TRBJ2-7; tentatively, D is TRBD2 (5 bases). The CDR3 contains 14 residues. Germline V CDR1 and CDR2: LNHNV, YYDKDF (reference sequence). V was shortened by 1 base and J by 7 bases, with 14 bases between the two germline ends. The CDR3 is CATSRVESGGEQYF. Here the CDR3 DNA reads TGTGCCACCAGCAGAGTTGAGTCTGGCGGGGAGCAGTACTTC.

The J gene is TRBJ2-5, the V gene TRBV5-6, with 7 bases fitting TRBD2. CDR1 and CDR2 from the germline V gene are SGHDT and YYEEEE. The CDR3 contains 15 residues. V lost 6 bases, J lost 2 bases, and 10 bases stayed unmatched. CDR3 DNA sequence: TGTGCCAGCATAGAAGCGGGGTGGGAGCAAGAGACCCAGTACTTC. Residues: CASIEAGWEQETQYF.

The V gene is TRBV20-1, the J gene TRBJ2-1, with 7 bases identical to TRBD2. Germline CDR1 reads DFQATT; CDR2 reads SNEGSKA (reference sequence). V was clipped by 1 base and J by 6 bases; unmatched bases: 3. The CDR3 length is 13 residues. The chain's CDR3 is CSARVPGGNEQFF. CDR3 bases: TGCAGTGCTAGAGTCCCGGGGGGCAATGAGCAGTTCTTC.

V usage is TRBV9 and J usage is TRBJ2-1, with D hard to call. CDR1 SGDLS and CDR2 YYNGEE come from the germline V gene. The CDR3 is made up of 15 amino acids. V was pared by 3 bases and J by 4 bases, with 14 bases between. CDR3 region: CASSASSDGYNEQFF. The CDR3 bases are TGTGCCAGCAGCGCCTCTTCGGACGGGTACAATGAGCAGTTCTTC.

The chain has TRBV10-3 and TRBJ2-1; D remains unclear. The CDR3 has 11 amino acids. V was cut by 0 bases and J by 10 bases, with 4 bases left in between. CDR1 is ENHRY, CDR2 SYGVKD, per germline. Here the CDR3 reads CAISESREQFF. In nucleotides, the CDR3 is TGTGCCATCAGTGAGTCCCGGGAGCAGTTCTTC.

V is TRBV5-8 and J is TRBJ2-1; no firm D call. Germline lookup yields CDR1 SGHTS and CDR2 YDEGEE. V was trimmed by 4 bases and J by 7 bases, leaving 18 bases between them. The CDR3 is 15 amino acids. The CDR3 protein is CASSPSGRSSNEQFF. The CDR3 region has the DNA TGTGCCAGCAGCCCCTCCGGACGAAGTTCGAATGAGCAGTTCTTC.

The chain combines TRBV12-3 or TRBV12-4 with TRBJ2-4; D gene uncertain. This CDR3 region has 14 residues. V lost 6 bases to trimming and J lost 0 bases, with 9 bases between them. CDR3 residues: CASSHLLAKNIQYF. CDR3 DNA: TGTGCCAGCAGCCACCTATTAGCCAAAAACATTCAGTACTTC.

The chain links TRBV7-2 to TRBJ2-1, with D possibly being TRBD1 (5 bases). Trimming took 0 bases from V and 4 from J, leaving 19 bases between them. CDR1 is SGHTA and CDR2 is FQGNSA in the germline V gene. The CDR3 totals 18 residues. The CDR3 region is CASSLAGHYLSSYNEQFF. The DNA of the CDR3 is TGTGCCAGCAGCTTAGCCGGACACTACCTGTCGAGTTACAATGAGCAGTTCTTC.